Presented here are 26 T cell receptor beta chains from one specimen sequenced in a study of blood T cell repertoires in COVID-19. Using immunoSEQ multiplex PCR, the repertoire was profiled, and TCRdb retains in-frame clones only, with some absent. The sample carries approximately 58,000 clones, 70% to 90% recorded once. The sequenced material came from peripheral blood. The receptor source for this set is a man aged 35 to 55 with active COVID-19.

The chain combines TRBV28 with TRBJ2-2; possibly TRBD2 for D (6 bases). Germline V gene sequence: CDR1 MDHEN, CDR2 SYDVKM. V dropped 4 bases and J dropped 4 bases, with 22 bases sitting between them. There are 18 residues in the CDR3. The DNA for the CDR3 is TGTGCCAGCAGTTCACCTCCCCGTGGGGTGGGGGGCACCGGGGAGCTGTTTTTT. Amino acid sequence: CASSSPPRGVGGTGELFF.

The chain couples TRBV3-1 (or the pseudogene TRBV3-2) to TRBJ2-7; 7 nucleotides align to TRBD2. The V gene end was trimmed by 6 bases and the J gene end by 5 bases; junction bases not matched to a gene: 13. This CDR3 region has 15 residues. Germline V gene lookup returns CDR1 LGHDT and CDR2 YNNKEL (reference sequence). The CDR3 DNA sequence: TGTGCCAGCAGTCTTTCTCCGGGAGGCCAGAACGAGCAGTACTTC. Its protein is CASSLSPGGQNEQYF.

The chain carries TRBV19 and TRBJ1-1; D might be TRBD1 (6 bases). The CDR3 sequence is 15 residues long. Germline V gives CDR1 LNHDA, CDR2 SQIVND (reference sequence). V was shortened by 7 bases and J by 1 base, with 16 bases between the two germline ends. CDR3 sequence reads: CASTLRQGRNTEAFF. CDR3 nucleotides: TGTGCCAGTACCCTGAGGCAGGGGAGGAACACTGAAGCTTTCTTT.

The sample holds a few counts of this clone. The chain links TRBV7-9 to TRBJ1-1; TRBD1 might be the D (5 bases). Trimming took 2 bases from V and 1 from J, leaving 8 bases between them. This CDR3 region has 14 residues. Germline V gives CDR1 SEHNR, CDR2 FQNEAQ (reference sequence). CDR3: CASSLYRQNTEAFF. CDR3 coding DNA: TGTGCCAGCAGCTTATACAGGCAGAACACTGAAGCTTTCTTT.

The chain uses TRBV2 and TRBJ1-4, with TRBD1 identical over 9 bases. Germline CDR1 SNHLY, CDR2 FYNNEI. This CDR3 is built from 15 residues. V was pared by 6 bases and J by 6 bases, with 8 bases of the junction left unmatched. CDR3 sequence reads: CASRGPGQGHEKLFF. The CDR3 DNA follows: TGTGCCAGCAGGGGGCCGGGACAGGGACATGAAAAACTGTTTTTT.

In nucleotides, the CDR3 is TGTGCCAGCAGCCCTGGACAGTATTACACAGATACGCAGTATTTT. Its translation: CASSPGQYYTDTQYF. The chain couples TRBV14 to TRBJ2-3; weak D call: TRBD1 (6 bases). V was shortened by 4 bases and J by 2 bases, with 13 bases between the two germline ends. CDR3 length: 15 residues. The germline gives CDR1 SGHDN, CDR2 FVKESK.

The chain employs TRBV20-1 and TRBJ1-2; D is unresolved. This CDR3 comprises 13 residues. Looked up from germline, CDR1 is DFQATT and CDR2 is SNEGSKA (reference sequence). Trimming left V 3 bases short and J 7 bases short, with 15 bases between. Here the CDR3 DNA reads TGCAGTGCTAGTTGGCGGACTTCGGCTGGCTACACCTTC. It specifies CSASWRTSAGYTF.

The chain combines TRBV9 with TRBJ2-7; possible D gene TRBD2, 7 bases. The CDR3 sequence is 15 residues long. Per germline, CDR1 SGDLS and CDR2 YYNGEE. The V end was cut by 4 bases, the J end by 4 bases, with 18 bases between. CDR3: CASSSGGGGSYEQYF. In DNA, the CDR3 is TGTGCCAGCAGCTCCGGGGGCGGCGGGAGTTACGAGCAGTACTTC.

The chain has TRBV5-1 and TRBJ1-1; D is possibly TRBD1 (5 bases). V was clipped by 4 bases and J by 1 base, with 11 bases between them. CDR1 is SGHRS and CDR2 is YFSETQ in the germline V gene. The CDR3 totals 14 residues. CDR3 residues: CASSHTTGNTEAFF. The DNA of the CDR3 is TGCGCCAGCAGCCATACAACAGGGAACACTGAAGCTTTCTTT.

V gene TRBV5-1 combines with J gene TRBJ2-1; 13 bases are shared with TRBD2. The V segment lost 2 bases and the J segment 8 bases; nucleotides outside the gene matches: 19. Germline-derived CDR1 and CDR2 are SGHRS and YFSETQ. The CDR3 is 20 amino acids. The CDR3 spells CASSFYPRTSGRPTRDEQFF. In nucleotides, the CDR3 is TGCGCCAGCAGCTTTTACCCAAGGACTAGCGGGAGACCTACTAGGGATGAGCAGTTCTTC.

The rearrangement uses TRBV28 and TRBJ2-3; D might be TRBD2 (6 bases). Trimming pared 6 bases from V and 12 bases from J, leaving 19 bases between. The germline V gene has CDR1 MDHEN and CDR2 SYDVKM. The CDR3 is 13 amino acids. The chain's CDR3 is CASSLIAARRQYF. CDR3 nucleotide sequence: TGTGCCAGCAGCCTCATAGCGGCAAGGCGACAGTATTTT.

This sequence joins TRBV6-5 and TRBJ1-1; D possibly corresponds to TRBD1 (5 bases). CDR3 length equals 13 residues. Per the germline V gene, CDR1 is MNHEY and CDR2 is SVGAGI. Deletions cut 11 bases from V and 7 bases from J, with 20 bases between. The CDR3 protein is CAAVSTVQGEAFF. CDR3 nucleotides: TGTGCCGCAGTTTCGACAGTACAAGGTGAAGCTTTCTTT.

The genes are TRBV7-9 and TRBJ2-3; 12 nucleotides line up with TRBD2. In germline, CDR1 is SEHNR, CDR2 FQNEAQ (reference sequence). The V segment lost 5 bases and the J segment 5 bases; nucleotides outside the gene matches: 8. The CDR3 loop spans 16 amino acids. CDR3 amino acids: CASSQTSGRKGDTQYF. CDR3 bases: TGTGCCAGCAGCCAGACTAGCGGGAGAAAGGGAGATACGCAGTATTTT.

V is TRBV10-3 and J is TRBJ2-1; D gene uncertain. Trimming pared 2 bases from V and 7 bases from J, leaving 12 bases between. Germline CDR1 ENHRY, CDR2 SYGVKD. This CDR3 has 14 residues. The CDR3 nucleotides read TGTGCCATCAGTGAGGTAAACCTTCGGAATGAGCAGTTCTTC. This gives the protein CAISEVNLRNEQFF.

The rearrangement links TRBV7-3 to TRBJ2-7, with 8 bases lining up with TRBD2. V was clipped by 5 bases and J by 5 bases; unmatched bases: 11. The CDR3 spans 15 residues. Germline CDR1 and CDR2: SGHTA and FQGTGA. CDR3 sequence reads: CASSPMGLREDEQYF. The CDR3 DNA is TGTGCCAGCAGCCCCATGGGGTTGCGGGAGGACGAGCAGTACTTC.

V usage is TRBV19 and J usage is TRBJ2-3, with TRBD1 as a possible D gene (7 bases). V was clipped by 10 bases and J by 4 bases, with 18 bases between them. Germline lookup yields CDR1 LNHDA and CDR2 SQIVND (reference sequence). The CDR3 runs to 14 residues. This chain's CDR3 is CATSRGEAADTQYF. CDR3 bases: TGTGCCACCAGCAGGGGGGAGGCCGCAGATACGCAGTATTTT.

The V call is TRBV5-4, the J call TRBJ2-7; D remains unclear. The CDR3 extends over 12 amino acids. Trimming stripped 8 bases from V and 0 bases from J, with 9 bases between. The germline CDR1 and CDR2 sequences are SGHNT and YYREEE (reference sequence). The CDR3 protein is CASPVASYEQYF. In DNA form, the CDR3 reads TGTGCCAGTCCTGTGGCCTCCTACGAGCAGTACTTC.

V usage is TRBV14 and J usage is TRBJ2-7, with D possibly matching TRBD2 (5 bases). The germline gives CDR1 SGHDN, CDR2 FVKESK. This CDR3 comprises 17 residues. V was trimmed by 1 base and J by 4 bases, leaving 20 bases between them. The CDR3 here is CASSQVRTPTWRYEQYF. The CDR3 nucleotides read TGTGCCAGCAGCCAAGTCCGTACCCCTACATGGAGGTACGAGCAGTACTTC.

The chain carries TRBV7-8 and TRBJ2-1, with 8 positions matching TRBD2. V lost 8 bases, J lost 5 bases, and 14 bases stayed unmatched. Per germline, CDR1 SGHVS and CDR2 FQNEAQ. This CDR3 has 16 amino acids. The CDR3, as DNA: TGTGCCAGCTGGGGTAGCCGGGAGGGCCCCCACAATGAGCAGTTCTTC. The encoded protein is CASWGSREGPHNEQFF.

The rearrangement uses TRBV10-2 and TRBJ1-2; weak D call: TRBD1 (6 bases). Germline CDR1 WSHSY, CDR2 SAAADI. V was trimmed by 3 bases and J by 6 bases, leaving 8 bases between them. The CDR3 sequence is 12 residues long. The DNA for the CDR3 is TGCGCCAGCAGTGACTACAGGGATGGCTACACCTTC. This sequence encodes CASSDYRDGYTF.

This clone has just one count. The rearrangement joins TRBV7-3 to TRBJ2-3; tentatively, D is TRBD1 (5 bases). Trimming took off 3 bases at V and 5 bases at J, with 12 bases between the two ends. Germline loops: CDR1 SGHTA, CDR2 FQGTGA. The CDR3 contains 14 residues. The CDR3, as DNA: TGTGCCAGCAGCTTCGGACACGGCGTAGATACGCAGTATTTT. Protein: CASSFGHGVDTQYF.

V and J are TRBV4-2 and TRBJ1-4, with 11 nucleotides matching TRBD1. CDR1 and CDR2 from the germline V gene are LGHNA and YNFKEQ. The CDR3 loop spans 15 amino acids. Unmatched junction bases numbered 4, after V lost 3 bases and J lost 7 bases. The CDR3 here is CASSQGQGVSEKLFF. CDR3 sequence (DNA): TGTGCCAGCAGCCAGGGACAGGGGGTATCTGAAAAACTGTTTTTT.

The chain employs TRBV6-1 and TRBJ1-2; D possibly corresponds to TRBD1 (6 bases). The germline V and J ends were trimmed by 1 base and 4 bases, with 16 bases remaining between them. The CDR3 covers 16 residues. Looked up from germline, CDR1 is MNHNS and CDR2 is SASEGT. The CDR3 protein is CASSEEGDKPGYGYTF. The CDR3 nucleotides read TGTGCCAGCAGTGAAGAGGGGGACAAACCGGGCTATGGCTACACCTTC.

The rearrangement uses TRBV5-1 and TRBJ2-2; TRBD2 agrees at 8 bases. The CDR3 loop spans 16 amino acids. V lost 1 base and J lost 1; bases outside the gene matches: 3. Germline assignment: CDR1 SGHRS and CDR2 YFSETQ. The CDR3 protein is CASSLNGRGNTGELFF. CDR3 sequence (DNA): TGCGCCAGCAGCTTGAACGGGAGGGGGAACACCGGGGAGCTGTTTTTT.

The rearrangement uses TRBV7-8 and TRBJ2-1, with D possibly being TRBD1 (7 bases). V was shortened by 8 bases and J by 0 bases, with 11 bases between the two germline ends. The CDR3 loop spans 14 amino acids. Germline CDR1 SGHVS, CDR2 FQNEAQ. This CDR3 reads CASGRDSSYNEQFF. The CDR3 nucleotides read TGTGCCAGCGGGCGGGACAGCTCCTACAATGAGCAGTTCTTC.

This chain uses TRBV5-8 with TRBJ1-4; TRBD1 matches at 7 bases. Germline V gene sequence: CDR1 SGHTS, CDR2 YDEGEE. CDR3 length: 14 residues. V lost 7 bases and J lost 3; bases outside the gene matches: 6. The CDR3 DNA sequence: TGTGCCAGCGGTTACGGGACAGCTAATGAAAAACTGTTTTTT. Protein sequence: CASGYGTANEKLFF.